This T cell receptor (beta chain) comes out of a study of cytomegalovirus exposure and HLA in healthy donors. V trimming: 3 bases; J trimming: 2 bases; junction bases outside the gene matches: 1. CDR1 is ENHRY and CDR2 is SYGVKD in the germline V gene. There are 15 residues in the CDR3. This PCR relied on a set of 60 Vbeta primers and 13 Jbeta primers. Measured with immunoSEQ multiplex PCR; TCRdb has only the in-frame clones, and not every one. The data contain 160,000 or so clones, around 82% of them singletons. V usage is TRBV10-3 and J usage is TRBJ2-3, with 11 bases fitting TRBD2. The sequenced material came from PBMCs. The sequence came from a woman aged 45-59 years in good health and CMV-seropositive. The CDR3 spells CAISELAGVTDTQYF. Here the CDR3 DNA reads TGTGCCATCAGTGAACTAGCGGGGGTCACAGATACGCAGTATTTT.